This record concerns one T cell receptor (beta chain) sequence. These data are taken from a study of circulating and synovial CD4+ cells in juvenile arthritis. Generated by immunoSEQ multiplex PCR, the TCRdb table keeps only in-frame clones and is missing some. The table shows fewer than 40,000 clones, with about 95% occurring only once. Sequencing input: CD4+ T cells from blood. The clonotype originates from a human donor with juvenile idiopathic arthritis.

Here the CDR3 reads CASTPDRLLNSPLHF. DNA for the CDR3: TGTGCCAGCACCCCCGACAGGCTGCTTAATTCACCCCTCCACTTT. The chain is built from TRBV6-5 and TRBJ1-6, with D maybe TRBD1 (6 bases). CDR3 length: 15 residues. Looked up from germline, CDR1 is MNHEY and CDR2 is SVGAGI. Trimming cost V 7 bases and J 6 bases, with 16 bases left between them.